The TCR beta chain under discussion was sequenced for a study of shared clonotypes between healthy human individuals. Study as a whole: The study used three CD4 naive, three CD4 memory, two CD8 naive and one CD8 memory plate per donor.

Investigators divided CD4+ cells into CD45RA+ naive and CD45RA-negative memory subsets. A deep-level run was used for the assay. In the authors' methods: Filtering differed for immunoSEQ, which gave only junction sequences without quality scores. Clones were sequenced by immunoSEQ multiplex PCR, and TCRdb holds only the in-frame ones, with some missing. That table is the source of V, J and clone size, and D and trimming were worked out from the DNA. The repertoire consists of 550,000 to 800,000 clones, with roughly 70% occurring once and the leading ten covering around 1.6%. This clone was detected a few times. This sample also contains other DNA sequences that code for the same CDR3. Germline CDR1 reads SGHNT; CDR2 reads YYREEE (reference sequence). Trimming stripped 7 bases from V and 5 bases from J, with 10 bases between. CDR3 length: 12 amino acids.

V usage is TRBV5-4 and J usage is TRBJ2-1, with a weak D call TRBD2 (6 bases). The source of this sequence is a woman aged 25 to 39 in good health. The sample was memory CD4+ T cells sorted from blood. Subset noted: CD45RA-negative fraction. In nucleotides, the CDR3 is TGTGCCAGCCGGAGGGAGAACAATGAGCAGTTCTTC. Encoded protein: CASRRENNEQFF.